These 26 T cell receptor beta chains were sequenced from one sample in a study of Graves' ophthalmopathy and Graves' hyperthyroidism. TCR beta CDR3 amplification used RNA transcripts. RT-PCR was first run with HTBI primers, then multiplex PCR in a second round. TCRdb redid the calling of the multiplex PCR reads with MiXCR, one entry per CDR3 protein. The repertoire has 500,000 to 600,000 distinct CDR3 sequences, under 40% of them found once; the top ten carry about 4.2%. The specimen sequenced was peripheral blood or thyroid tissue (not recorded which). These receptors were obtained from an adult man with Graves' hyperthyroidism.

This clonotype has ten or more counts. This chain uses TRBV5-1 with TRBJ2-7, with D unresolved. The CDR3 spans 13 residues. V lost 4 bases, J lost 0 bases, and 8 bases lay in between. Per the germline V gene, CDR1 is SGHRS and CDR2 is YFSETQ. The CDR3 sequence: CASSPLSSYEQYF. The CDR3 coding sequence is TGCGCCAGCAGCCCTCTCTCCTCCTACGAGCAGTACTTC. The variable domain in full, with the rest retrieved from reference TRBV5-1 and TRBJ2-7, is KAGVTQTPRYLIKTRGQQVTLSCSPISGHRSVSWYQQTPGQGLQFLFEYFSETQRNKGNFPGRFSGRQFSNSRSEMNVSTLELGDSALYLCASSPLSSYEQYFGPGTRLTVT.

V and J are TRBV7-2 and TRBJ1-2, with D uncertain. CDR1 and CDR2 (germline): SGHTA, FQGNSA. The CDR3 is 17 amino acids. V lost 5 bases and J lost 0, with 19 bases in between. The CDR3 nucleotides read TGTGCCAGCAGCCAAGTTGCTTTGGCGGAGACTAACTATGGCTACACCTTC. Its translation: CASSQVALAETNYGYTF.

This clonotype was picked up many times. V gene TRBV12-3 or TRBV12-4 combines with J gene TRBJ1-2, with 8 bases identical to TRBD1. V shed 5 bases and J 4 bases; nucleotides not matched to a gene: 6. This CDR3 has 14 residues. The CDR3 loop is CASSPRTGSYGYTF. As DNA, the CDR3 is TGTGCCAGCAGTCCGCGGACAGGGTCCTATGGCTACACCTTC.

This clonotype has more than one count but fewer than ten. The rearrangement uses TRBV11-2 and TRBJ2-3; 9 bases match TRBD2. Looked up from germline, CDR1 is SGHAT and CDR2 is FQNNGV. V trimming: 6 bases; J trimming: 2 bases; junction bases outside the gene matches: 6. CDR3 length equals 15 residues. This CDR3 is CASSEKRGDTDTQYF. As DNA, the CDR3 is TGTGCCAGCAGTGAAAAGCGGGGGGACACAGATACGCAGTATTTT.

The sample holds a few counts of this clonotype. The chain links TRBV18 to TRBJ2-7; D is undetermined. Germline V lookup: CDR1 KGHSH, CDR2 LQKENI. Trimming pared 2 bases from V and 0 bases from J, leaving 8 bases between. The CDR3 covers 14 residues. The CDR3 here is CASSPRKSSYEQYF. CDR3 nucleotide sequence: TGTGCCAGCTCACCAAGGAAGTCCTCCTACGAGCAGTACTTC.

The chain employs TRBV29-1 and TRBJ1-3; D is uncertain. The V gene lost 3 bases and the J gene lost 0 bases, with 9 bases spanning the gap. The germline V gene encodes CDR1 SQVTM and CDR2 ANQGSEA. CDR3 size: 14 residues. DNA for the CDR3: TGCAGCGTTGATTCGATCGTCTCTGGAAACACCATATATTTT. It specifies CSVDSIVSGNTIYF. The full variable domain, completed using reference TRBV29-1 and TRBJ1-3, is SAVISQKPSRDICQRGTSLTIQCQVDSQVTMMFWYRQQPGQSLTLIATANQGSEATYESGFVIDKFPISRPNLTFSTLTVSNMSPEDSSIYLCSVDSIVSGNTIYFGEGSWLTVV.

This clonotype was observed many times. This sequence joins TRBV6-5 and TRBJ1-2; the D gene is possibly TRBD1 (5 bases). V lost 9 bases to trimming and J lost 6 bases, with 14 bases between them. This CDR3 contains 12 residues. The germline gives CDR1 MNHEY, CDR2 SVGAGI. In nucleotides, the CDR3 is TGTGCCAGTGAGGGGAGTCTCAATGGCTACACCTTC. It specifies CASEGSLNGYTF.

Concerning this clonotype: The conserved closing phenylalanine or tryptophan is absent in this CDR3, likely reflecting a read error. The CDR3 DNA is TGCAGTGCCAAGCATCTACAGGGGCGCTATGGCTACACCCTC. Residues: CSAKHLQGRYGYTL. The rearrangement joins TRBV20-1 to TRBJ1-2; 7 bases agree with TRBD1. The CDR3 contains 14 residues. V trimming: 6 bases; J trimming: 4 bases; junction bases outside the gene matches: 11. In germline, CDR1 is DFQATT, CDR2 SNEGSKA (reference sequence).

The sample holds a few counts of this clonotype. The rearrangement uses TRBV5-4 and TRBJ2-7, with D perhaps being TRBD1 or TRBD2 (5 bases each). V was clipped by 3 bases and J by 0 bases, with 13 bases between them. Germline CDR1 is SGHNT and CDR2 is YYREEE (reference sequence). The CDR3 contains 15 residues. This CDR3 is CASSSEAGTSYEQYF. The CDR3 region has the DNA TGTGCCAGCAGCTCCGAAGCCGGGACCTCCTACGAGCAGTACTTC.

The DNA for the CDR3 is TGTGCCAGCAGCTTCCGGGACAGGGGGGAAACTAATTCACCCCTCCACTTT. Translation gives CASSFRDRGETNSPLHF. This chain uses TRBV7-9 with TRBJ1-6, with 11 bases fitting TRBD1. Germline V lookup: CDR1 SEHNR, CDR2 FQNEAQ (reference sequence). The CDR3 loop spans 17 amino acids. Unmatched junction bases numbered 7, after V lost 3 bases and J lost 6 bases.

The chain uses TRBV12-3 or TRBV12-4 and TRBJ1-2, with 7 bases aligning to TRBD1. After removal of 5 bases from V and 5 bases from J, the junction contained 5 bases not matched to a gene. The length of the CDR3 is 13 residues. Written as DNA, the CDR3 is TGTGCCAGCAGTACAGGGACAGAGTATGGCTACACCTTC. It codes for CASSTGTEYGYTF.

This clonotype has ten or more counts. The chain joins TRBV29-1 to TRBJ1-2, with D possibly matching TRBD1 (5 bases). The germline V gene encodes CDR1 SQVTM and CDR2 ANQGSEA. The CDR3 has 15 amino acids. V dropped 2 bases and J dropped 6 bases, with 19 bases sitting between them. The CDR3 DNA reads as TGCAGCGTTGAATATGGGTCAGGGAGATTCCATGGCTACACCTTC. Translated, it gives CSVEYGSGRFHGYTF.

Comments on this clonotype: One end of the junction varies from germline; a read error may be responsible. This chain joins TRBV20-1 and TRBJ2-3; D is possibly TRBD2 (5 bases). The CDR3 spans 16 residues. Per germline, CDR1 DFQATT and CDR2 SNEGSKA (reference sequence). The CDR3 coding sequence is TGCAGTGCTAGCGGGAAGCGCGGCTCTAGCACAAATACGCAGTATTTT. It specifies CSASGKRGSSTNTQYF.

The chain is built from TRBV7-9 and TRBJ2-7; D gene ambiguous. Per the germline V gene, CDR1 is SEHNR and CDR2 is FQNEAQ (reference sequence). The V gene lost 7 bases and the J gene lost 0 bases, with 13 bases spanning the gap. The CDR3 extends over 14 amino acids. The CDR3 reads CASTYDSFSYEQYF. CDR3 bases: TGTGCCAGCACATATGACTCGTTCTCCTACGAGCAGTACTTC.

This clonotype was seen only a few times. The chain is built from TRBV11-3 and TRBJ1-1, with a weak D call TRBD1 (5 bases). Trimming pared 5 bases from V and 1 base from J, leaving 11 bases between. The germline gives CDR1 SGHNT, CDR2 YENEEA. CDR3 length: 14 amino acids. In DNA, the CDR3 is TGTGCCAGCAGCCCAGGGATGGGGAACACTGAAGCTTTCTTT. The encoded protein is CASSPGMGNTEAFF.

The chain combines TRBV29-1 with TRBJ2-6; the D is unclear. Trimming removed 5 bases from V and 0 bases from J, with 14 bases in between. Germline CDR1 is SQVTM and CDR2 is ANQGSEA. This CDR3 contains 16 residues. CDR3 sequence: CSVSKGQSSGANVLTF. CDR3 nucleotides: TGCAGCGTTTCTAAAGGTCAGAGCTCTGGGGCCAACGTCCTGACTTTC.

The table lists this clonotype with many counts. CDR3 in DNA: TGTGCCAGCGGCCCGGGACAGGGAACGTCTGGGGCCAACGTCCTGACTTTC. Translated, it gives CASGPGQGTSGANVLTF. V gene TRBV4-2 combines with J gene TRBJ2-6; 9 bases fit TRBD1. CDR3 size: 17 residues. V lost 8 bases, J lost 1 base, and 9 bases stayed unmatched. From germline, CDR1 is LGHNA and CDR2 YNFKEQ.

This chain connects TRBV24-1 to TRBJ2-1, with 12 bases that match TRBD2. CDR1 is KGHDR and CDR2 is SFDVKD in the germline V gene. After removal of 5 bases from V and 8 bases from J, the junction contained 15 bases not matched to a gene. CDR3 length: 18 amino acids. CDR3 region: CATSAPSGRALLIDEQFF. Written as DNA, the CDR3 is TGTGCCACCAGTGCCCCTAGCGGGAGGGCCCTTCTGATTGATGAGCAGTTCTTC.

A few counts support this clonotype. The V gene is TRBV5-6, the J gene TRBJ1-1, with unresolved D. Germline CDR1 SGHDT, CDR2 YYEEEE. This CDR3 has 13 amino acids. V was trimmed by 5 bases and J by 1 base, leaving 9 bases between them. As DNA, the CDR3 is TGTGCCAGCAGATCCCACAGGAACACTGAAGCTTTCTTT. Residues: CASRSHRNTEAFF.

This clonotype has a count of ten or more. The rearrangement joins TRBV5-1 to TRBJ1-3, with a tentative D call TRBD1 (5 bases). Between the trimmed V and J ends, which lost 3 bases and 2 bases, there was a span of 9 bases. Germline V gives CDR1 SGHRS, CDR2 YFSETQ. The CDR3 contains 14 residues. The CDR3 region has the DNA TGCGCCAGCAGCTCTCAGGGAACTGGAAACACCATATATTTT. The encoded protein is CASSSQGTGNTIYF.

This clonotype was observed at least ten times. CDR3 DNA: TGTGCCAGCAGCGACGATAAACAGGGGGCCCTCTATGGCTACACCTTC. This translates into CASSDDKQGALYGYTF. The V call is TRBV9, the J call TRBJ1-2; 9 nucleotides agree with TRBD1. The CDR3 has 16 amino acids. Germline V gives CDR1 SGDLS, CDR2 YYNGEE. J gave up 4 bases and V 3 bases, and 10 bases lay outside the gene matches.

This clonotype was counted many times. The chain combines TRBV3-1 with TRBJ2-5; D is undetermined. V was clipped by 2 bases and J by 10 bases, with 8 bases between them. The germline CDR1 and CDR2 sequences are LGHDT and YNNKEL (reference sequence). CDR3 size: 11 residues. CDR3 amino acids: CASSQRGIQYF. The CDR3 DNA reads as TGTGCCAGCAGCCAACGAGGCATCCAGTACTTC.

Ten or more counts support this clonotype. The rearrangement uses TRBV12-3 or TRBV12-4 and TRBJ1-5; D might be TRBD1 (5 bases). The CDR3 consists of 14 residues. V lost 7 bases and J lost 0, with 10 bases in between. Here the CDR3 reads CASTRTFSNQPQHF. As DNA, the CDR3 is TGTGCCAGCACCCGGACATTTAGCAATCAGCCCCAGCATTTT.

This clonotype was recorded at least ten times. V and J are TRBV2 and TRBJ1-1; D not certain. Deletions cut 6 bases from V and 0 bases from J, with 14 bases between. CDR1 and CDR2 (germline): SNHLY, FYNNEI. The CDR3 is made up of 15 amino acids. The CDR3, as DNA: TGTGCCAGCAGCGTTGTTGTCGGTATGAACACTGAAGCTTTCTTT. Its protein product is CASSVVVGMNTEAFF.

There are many counts of this clonotype. CDR3 DNA sequence: TGTGCCAGCAGCCCCGGGACGTCTAGCTCCTACGAGCAGTACTTC. Amino acids: CASSPGTSSSYEQYF. The chain has TRBV5-4 and TRBJ2-7, with D perhaps TRBD1 or TRBD2 (5 bases each). V shed 4 bases and J shed 0 bases, with 14 bases lying between them. The CDR3 runs to 15 residues. The germline CDR1 and CDR2 sequences are SGHNT and YYREEE (reference sequence).

This clonotype was seen at least ten times. The V and J genes are TRBV27 and TRBJ1-1; D possibly corresponds to TRBD1 (5 bases). The CDR3 is made up of 13 amino acids. Germline lookup yields CDR1 MNHEY and CDR2 SMNVEV (reference sequence). Trimming left V 6 bases short and J 8 bases short, with 16 bases between. CDR3 nucleotide sequence: TGTGCCAGCAGGAGTGACAGTGCTGCGGAAGCTTTCTTT. Protein: CASRSDSAAEAFF.